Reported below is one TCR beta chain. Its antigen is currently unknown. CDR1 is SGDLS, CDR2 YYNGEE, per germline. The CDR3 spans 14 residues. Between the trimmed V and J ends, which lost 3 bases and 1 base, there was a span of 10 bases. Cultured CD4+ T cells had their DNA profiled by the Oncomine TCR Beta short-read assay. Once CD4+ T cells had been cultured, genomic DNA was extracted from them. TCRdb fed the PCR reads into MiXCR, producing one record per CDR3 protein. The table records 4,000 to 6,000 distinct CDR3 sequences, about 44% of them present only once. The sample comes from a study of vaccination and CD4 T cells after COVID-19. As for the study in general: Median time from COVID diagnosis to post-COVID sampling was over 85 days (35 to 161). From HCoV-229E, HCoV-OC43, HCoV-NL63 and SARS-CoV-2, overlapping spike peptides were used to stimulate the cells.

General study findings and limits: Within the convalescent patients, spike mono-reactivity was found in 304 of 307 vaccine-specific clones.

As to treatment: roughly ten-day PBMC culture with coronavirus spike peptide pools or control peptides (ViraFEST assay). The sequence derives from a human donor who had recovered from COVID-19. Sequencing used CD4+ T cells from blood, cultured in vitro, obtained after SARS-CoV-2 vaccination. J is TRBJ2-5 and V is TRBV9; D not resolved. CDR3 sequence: CASSEHGFQETQYF. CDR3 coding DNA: TGTGCCAGCAGCGAACACGGTTTCCAAGAGACCCAGTACTTC. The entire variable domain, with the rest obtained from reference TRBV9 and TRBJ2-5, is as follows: DSGVTQTPKHLITATGQRVTLRCSPRSGDLSVYWYQQSLDQGLQFLIQYYNGEERAKGNILERFSAQQFPDLHSELNLSSLELGDSALYFCASSEHGFQETQYFGPGTRLLVL.